This T cell receptor beta chain came from a study of OX40 agonist ivuxolimab in advanced cancers. The V end lost 3 bases, the J end lost 6 bases, and 12 bases lay between the germline ends. The CDR3 sequence is 14 residues long. Germline CDR1 reads SGHNT; CDR2 reads YYREEE (reference sequence). Only in-frame clones appear in the TCRdb table, and some are missing; sequencing was by immunoSEQ multiplex PCR. This sample has tens of thousands of clones, with over 75% found just once. This rearrangement joins TRBV5-4 to TRBJ2-2, with D possibly being TRBD1 (5 bases). The sequenced sample was CD4+ or CD8+ T cells sorted from blood, obtained in a trial of the OX40 agonist ivuxolimab. The source is an adult with an advanced solid tumor such as melanoma, head and neck, liver or kidney cancer. For the CDR3, the DNA is TGTGCCAGCAGCTCCCAAGGGGTTCCCGGGGAGCTGTTTTTT. Its translation: CASSSQGVPGELFF.